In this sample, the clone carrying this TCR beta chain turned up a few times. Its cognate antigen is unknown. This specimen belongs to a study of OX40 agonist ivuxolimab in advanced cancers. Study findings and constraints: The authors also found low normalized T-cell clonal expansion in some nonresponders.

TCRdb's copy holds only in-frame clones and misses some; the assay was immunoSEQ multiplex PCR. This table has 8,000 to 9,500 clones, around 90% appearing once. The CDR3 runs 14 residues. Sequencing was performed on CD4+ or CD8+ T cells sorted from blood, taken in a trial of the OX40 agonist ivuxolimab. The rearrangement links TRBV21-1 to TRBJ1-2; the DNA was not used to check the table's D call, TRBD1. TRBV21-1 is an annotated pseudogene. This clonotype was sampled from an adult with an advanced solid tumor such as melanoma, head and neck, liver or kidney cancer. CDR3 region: CASSQTSGNYGYTF. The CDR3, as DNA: TGTGCCAGCAGCCAAACTTCAGGGAACTATGGCTACACCTTC.